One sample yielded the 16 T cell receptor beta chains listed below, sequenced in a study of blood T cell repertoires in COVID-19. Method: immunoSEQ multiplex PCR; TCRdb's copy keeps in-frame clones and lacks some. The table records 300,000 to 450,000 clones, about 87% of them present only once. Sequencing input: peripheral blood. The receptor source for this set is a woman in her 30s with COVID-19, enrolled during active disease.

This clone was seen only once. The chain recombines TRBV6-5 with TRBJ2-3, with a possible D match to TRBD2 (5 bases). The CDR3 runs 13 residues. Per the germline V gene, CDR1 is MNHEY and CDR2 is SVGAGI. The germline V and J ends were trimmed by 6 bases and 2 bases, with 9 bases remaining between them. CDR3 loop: CASSRDTTDTQYF. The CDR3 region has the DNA TGTGCCAGCAGCCGGGATACCACAGATACGCAGTATTTT.

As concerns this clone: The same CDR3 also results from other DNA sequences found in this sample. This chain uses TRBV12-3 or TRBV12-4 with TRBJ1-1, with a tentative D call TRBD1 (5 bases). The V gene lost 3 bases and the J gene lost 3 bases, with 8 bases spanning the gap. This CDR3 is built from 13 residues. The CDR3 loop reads CASSFRADTEAFF. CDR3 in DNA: TGTGCCAGCAGTTTCAGGGCAGACACTGAAGCTTTCTTT.

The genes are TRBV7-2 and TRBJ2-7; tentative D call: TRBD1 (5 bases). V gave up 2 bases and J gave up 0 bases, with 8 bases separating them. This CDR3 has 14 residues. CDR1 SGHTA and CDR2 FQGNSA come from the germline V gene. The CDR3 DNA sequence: TGTGCCAGCAGCTTACGACAGAGCTCCTACGAGCAGTACTTC. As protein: CASSLRQSSYEQYF.

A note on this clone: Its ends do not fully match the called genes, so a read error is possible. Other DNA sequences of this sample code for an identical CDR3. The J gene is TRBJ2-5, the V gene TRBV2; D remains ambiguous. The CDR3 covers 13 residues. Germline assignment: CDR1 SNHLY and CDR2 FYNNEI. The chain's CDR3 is CASSGNDKETQYF. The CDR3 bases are TGTGCCAGTAGTGGGAATGACAAGGAGACCCAGTACTTC.

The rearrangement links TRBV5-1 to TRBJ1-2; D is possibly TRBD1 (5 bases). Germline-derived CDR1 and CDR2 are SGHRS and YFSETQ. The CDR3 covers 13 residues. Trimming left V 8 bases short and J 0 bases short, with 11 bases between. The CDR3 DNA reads TGCGCCAGTTCAAGGGGTACTAACTATGGCTACACCTTC. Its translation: CASSRGTNYGYTF.

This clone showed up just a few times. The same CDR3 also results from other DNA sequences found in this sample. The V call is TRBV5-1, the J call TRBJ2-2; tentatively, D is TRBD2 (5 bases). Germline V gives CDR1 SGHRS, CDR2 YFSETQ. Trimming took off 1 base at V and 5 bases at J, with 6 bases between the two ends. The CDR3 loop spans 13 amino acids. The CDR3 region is CASSLSGTGELFF. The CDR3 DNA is TGCGCCAGCAGCTTGTCGGGAACCGGGGAGCTGTTTTTT.

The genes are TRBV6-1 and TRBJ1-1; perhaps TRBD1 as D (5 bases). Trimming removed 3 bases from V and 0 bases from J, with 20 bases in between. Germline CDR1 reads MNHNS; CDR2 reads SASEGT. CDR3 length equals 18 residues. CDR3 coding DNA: TGTGCCAGCAGTGACCCGCGCGGGGGTGGGGGTATGAACACTGAAGCTTTCTTT. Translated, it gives CASSDPRGGGGMNTEAFF.

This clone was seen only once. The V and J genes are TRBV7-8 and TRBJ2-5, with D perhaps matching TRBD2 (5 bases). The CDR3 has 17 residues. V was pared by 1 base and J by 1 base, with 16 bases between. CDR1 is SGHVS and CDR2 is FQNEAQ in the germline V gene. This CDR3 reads CASSLGSVTGIQETQYF. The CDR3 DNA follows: TGTGCCAGCAGCTTAGGGTCTGTCACGGGAATCCAAGAGACCCAGTACTTC.

The CDR3 nucleotides read TGTGCCAGTAGTATAGAGCGAAGGACAGGGAGGCACACTGAAGCTTTCTTT. Protein product: CASSIERRTGRHTEAFF. The chain has TRBV19 and TRBJ1-1; 8 bases fit TRBD1. The trim removed 0 bases at V and 3 bases at J, leaving 9 bases unmatched. Germline V lookup: CDR1 LNHDA, CDR2 SQIVND (reference sequence). The CDR3 is made up of 17 amino acids. Using reference TRBV19 and TRBJ1-1 for the parts outside the CDR3, the full variable domain is DGGITQSPKYLFRKEGQNVTLSCEQNLNHDAMYWYRQDPGQGLRLIYYSQIVNDFQKGDIAEGYSVSREKKESFPLTVTSAQKNPTAFYLCASSIERRTGRHTEAFFGQGTRLTVV.

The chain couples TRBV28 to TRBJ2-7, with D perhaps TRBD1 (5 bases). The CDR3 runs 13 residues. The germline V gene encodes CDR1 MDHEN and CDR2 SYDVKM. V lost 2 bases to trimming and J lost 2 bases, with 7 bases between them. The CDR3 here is CASSLDSPYEQYF. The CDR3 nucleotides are TGTGCCAGCAGTTTAGACAGTCCCTACGAGCAGTACTTC.

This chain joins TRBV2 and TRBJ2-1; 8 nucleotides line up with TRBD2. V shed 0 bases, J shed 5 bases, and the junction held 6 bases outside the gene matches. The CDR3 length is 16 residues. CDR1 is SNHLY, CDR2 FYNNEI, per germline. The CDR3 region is CASSEAVGAGDNEQFF. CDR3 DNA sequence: TGTGCCAGCAGTGAAGCAGTCGGAGCGGGGGACAATGAGCAGTTCTTC.

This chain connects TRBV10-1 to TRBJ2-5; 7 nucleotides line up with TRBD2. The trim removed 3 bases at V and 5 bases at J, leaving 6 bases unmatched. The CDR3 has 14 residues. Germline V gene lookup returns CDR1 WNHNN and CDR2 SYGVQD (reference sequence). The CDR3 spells CASSDMGGSETQYF. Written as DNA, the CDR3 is TGCGCCAGCAGTGATATGGGAGGGTCGGAGACCCAGTACTTC.

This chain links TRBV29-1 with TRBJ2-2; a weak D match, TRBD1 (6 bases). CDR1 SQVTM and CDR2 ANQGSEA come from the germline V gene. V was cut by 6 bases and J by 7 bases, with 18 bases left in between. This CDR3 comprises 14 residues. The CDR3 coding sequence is TGCAGCGTGGAGAGCAGGGGTTCGGACGGGGAGCTGTTTTTT. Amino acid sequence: CSVESRGSDGELFF.

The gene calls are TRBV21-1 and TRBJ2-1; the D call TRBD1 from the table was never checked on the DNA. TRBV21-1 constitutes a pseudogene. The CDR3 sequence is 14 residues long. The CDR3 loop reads CAPARGLPNNEQFF. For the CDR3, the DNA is TGTGCCCCCGCCAGGGGCCTACCTAACAATGAGCAGTTCTTC.

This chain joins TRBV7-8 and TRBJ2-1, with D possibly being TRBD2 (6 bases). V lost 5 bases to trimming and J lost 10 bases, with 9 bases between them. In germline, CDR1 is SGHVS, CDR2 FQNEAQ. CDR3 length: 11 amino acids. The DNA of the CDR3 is TGTGCCAGCAGCCCTGCGGGGGAGCAGTTCTTC. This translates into CASSPAGEQFF.

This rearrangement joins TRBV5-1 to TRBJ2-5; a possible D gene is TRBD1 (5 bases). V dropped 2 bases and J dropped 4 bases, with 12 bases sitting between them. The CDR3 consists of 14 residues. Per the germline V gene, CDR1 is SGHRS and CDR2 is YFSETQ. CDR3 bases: TGCGCCAGCAGCTTTGCGACAGCTCGAGAGACCCAGTACTTC. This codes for CASSFATARETQYF.